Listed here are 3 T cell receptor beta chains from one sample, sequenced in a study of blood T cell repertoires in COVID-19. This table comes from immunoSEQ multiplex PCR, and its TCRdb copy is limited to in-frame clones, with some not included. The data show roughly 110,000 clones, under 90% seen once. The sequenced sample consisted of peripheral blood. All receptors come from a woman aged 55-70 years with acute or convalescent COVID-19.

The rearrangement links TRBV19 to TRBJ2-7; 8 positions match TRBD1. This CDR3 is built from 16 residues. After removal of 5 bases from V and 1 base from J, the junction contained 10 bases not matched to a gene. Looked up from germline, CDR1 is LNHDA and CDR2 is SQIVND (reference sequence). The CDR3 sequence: CASSATGTGFSYEQYF. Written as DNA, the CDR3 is TGTGCCAGTAGTGCCACCGGGACAGGCTTTTCCTACGAGCAGTACTTC.

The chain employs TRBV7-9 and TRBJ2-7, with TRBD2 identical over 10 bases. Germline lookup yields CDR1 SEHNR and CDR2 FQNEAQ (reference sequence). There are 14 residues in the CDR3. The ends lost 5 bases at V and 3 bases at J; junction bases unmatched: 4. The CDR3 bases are TGTGCCAGCAGCCACACTAGCGGGGTCTACGAGCAGTACTTC. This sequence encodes CASSHTSGVYEQYF.

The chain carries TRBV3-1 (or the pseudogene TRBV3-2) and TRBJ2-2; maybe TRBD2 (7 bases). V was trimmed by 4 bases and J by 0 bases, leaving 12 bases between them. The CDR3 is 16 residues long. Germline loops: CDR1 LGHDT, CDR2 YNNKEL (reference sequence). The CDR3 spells CASSPQGTTNTGELFF. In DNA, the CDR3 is TGTGCCAGCAGCCCTCAGGGGACTACGAACACCGGGGAGCTGTTTTTT.